The 14 T cell receptor beta chains below all came from one sample that was sequenced in a study of T cells after yellow fever vaccination. MiXCR, applied by TCRdb to the 5' RACE reads, yields one record per CDR3 protein. Here the sample spans almost 600,000 distinct CDR3 sequences, 13% being singletons. The starting material was PBMCs, obtained on the day of the yellow fever booster vaccination. All receptors come from a man aged 25-45 years who received the YFV17D yellow fever vaccine.

The genes are TRBV7-2 and TRBJ2-1; D gene unclear. The CDR3 has 12 residues. V was cut by 4 bases and J by 10 bases, with 11 bases left in between. Germline-derived CDR1 and CDR2 are SGHTA and FQGNSA. CDR3 in amino acids: CASSSSWEEQFF. CDR3 nucleotide sequence: TGTGCCAGCAGCTCCTCATGGGAAGAGCAGTTCTTC.

In this sample, this clonotype turned up a few times. This chain uses TRBV19 with TRBJ1-5; D might be TRBD1 (5 bases). Between the trimmed V and J ends, which lost 3 bases and 5 bases, there was a span of 20 bases. Germline loops: CDR1 LNHDA, CDR2 SQIVND (reference sequence). The CDR3 sequence is 17 residues long. The CDR3 region is CASSMGAPGGGYQPQHF. The CDR3 DNA is TGTGCCAGTAGTATGGGCGCCCCCGGGGGTGGTTATCAGCCCCAGCATTTT.

This clonotype has only a few counts. The chain links TRBV25-1 to TRBJ2-3; maybe TRBD2 (6 bases). Germline loops: CDR1 MGHDK, CDR2 SYGVNS. With 0 bases removed from V and 4 bases from J, the gap between germline ends came to 11 bases. This CDR3 is 15 amino acids long. In nucleotides, the CDR3 is TGTGCCAGCAGTGAATACCGGGGAGGCGCAGATACGCAGTATTTT. As protein: CASSEYRGGADTQYF.

The V and J genes are TRBV6-1 and TRBJ2-2; TRBD2 is a possible D gene (6 bases). In germline, CDR1 is MNHNS, CDR2 SASEGT. CDR3 size: 17 residues. The ends were cut back, 8 bases at V and 5 bases at J, with 24 bases in the middle. CDR3 sequence reads: CASLKPFLGSYTGELFF. In nucleotides, the CDR3 is TGTGCCAGCCTTAAACCCTTTCTCGGGAGTTATACCGGGGAGCTGTTTTTT.

V usage is TRBV6-1 and J usage is TRBJ2-2; 9 bases are a match to TRBD1. Germline assignment: CDR1 MNHNS and CDR2 SASEGT. This CDR3 is 14 amino acids long. Losses at the gene ends were 7 bases for V and 4 bases for J; bases not matched to a gene: 4. CDR3 sequence: CASTQGASTGELFF. Written as DNA, the CDR3 is TGTGCCAGCACACAGGGGGCGAGCACCGGGGAGCTGTTTTTT.

V gene TRBV15 combines with J gene TRBJ1-6; D is ambiguous. Trimming shortened V by 1 base and J by 7 bases, and 5 bases separated the two germline ends. The CDR3 length is 13 residues. Germline V gives CDR1 LNHNV, CDR2 YYDKDF (reference sequence). Written as DNA, the CDR3 is TGTGCCACCAGCAGAGCCGTGAATTCACCCCTCCACTTT. Protein: CATSRAVNSPLHF. Full variable domain (outside the CDR3, taken from reference TRBV15 and TRBJ1-6): DAMVIQNPRYQVTQFGKPVTLSCSQTLNHNVMYWYQQKSSQAPKLLFHYYDKDFNNEADTPDNFQSRRPNTSFCFLDIRSPGLGDTAMYLCATSRAVNSPLHFGNGTRLTVT.

The V call is TRBV6-5, the J call TRBJ2-5; D call uncertain. This CDR3 region has 12 residues. The germline gives CDR1 MNHEY, CDR2 SVGAGI. The ends were cut back, 5 bases at V and 5 bases at J, with 9 bases in the middle. CDR3 residues: CASSQGLETQYF. In DNA, the CDR3 is TGTGCCAGCAGTCAAGGGTTGGAGACCCAGTACTTC.

This clonotype was detected ten times or more. The V and J genes are TRBV7-2 and TRBJ2-7, with D perhaps being TRBD1 or TRBD2 (5 bases each). The V end lost 4 bases, the J end lost 3 bases, and 19 bases lay between the germline ends. The CDR3 contains 16 residues. Per the germline V gene, CDR1 is SGHTA and CDR2 is FQGNSA. Here the CDR3 DNA reads TGTGCCAGCAGCTCCGGGGACGTCCGGACTCACTACGAGCAGTACTTC. Its protein is CASSSGDVRTHYEQYF.

This clonotype was seen a handful of times. This rearrangement joins TRBV12-3 or TRBV12-4 to TRBJ2-3; no clear D. The CDR3 is 12 amino acids. V lost 6 bases to trimming and J lost 10 bases, with 14 bases between them. DNA for the CDR3: TGTGCCAGCAGCCAACCCCAGAAGGCGCAGTATTTT. Amino acids: CASSQPQKAQYF.

CDR3 sequence (DNA): TGTGCCAGCAGTGGGACAGGAATCGAGGGCTACACCTTC. Translating gives CASSGTGIEGYTF. The chain has TRBV12-3 or TRBV12-4 and TRBJ1-2; 8 bases are shared with TRBD1. The CDR3 loop spans 13 amino acids. V trimming: 5 bases; J trimming: 8 bases; junction bases outside the gene matches: 7.

V gene TRBV10-3 combines with J gene TRBJ2-3; 11 nucleotides line up with TRBD2. CDR1 and CDR2 from the germline V gene are ENHRY and SYGVKD. This CDR3 has 16 residues. Unmatched junction bases numbered 6, after V lost 3 bases and J lost 4 bases. The CDR3 DNA follows: TGTGCCATCAGTGATCGGCTAGCGGGAGGTTCAGATACGCAGTATTTT. Translation: CAISDRLAGGSDTQYF.

This chain joins TRBV12-3 or TRBV12-4 and TRBJ1-1, with D perhaps matching TRBD1 (5 bases). Trimming removed 3 bases at V and 4 bases at J, with 9 bases between. The CDR3 is 13 amino acids. The CDR3 loop is CASSFQGGTEAFF. The CDR3 DNA sequence: TGTGCCAGCAGTTTCCAGGGAGGCACTGAAGCTTTCTTT.

This clonotype showed up many times. The V and J genes are TRBV28 and TRBJ2-7; D unclear. The length of the CDR3 is 12 residues. Trimming took 5 bases from V and 2 from J, leaving 7 bases between them. The germline V gene has CDR1 MDHEN and CDR2 SYDVKM. This chain's CDR3 is CASSPSPYEQYF. The DNA of the CDR3 is TGTGCCAGCAGTCCCTCCCCCTACGAGCAGTACTTC.

This clonotype was picked up a small number of times. The chain has TRBV29-1 and TRBJ1-5, with a tentative D call TRBD1 (6 bases). V gave up 6 bases and J gave up 4 bases, with 10 bases separating them. CDR1 and CDR2 from the germline V gene are SQVTM and ANQGSEA. This CDR3 has 12 amino acids. CDR3 coding DNA: TGCAGCGTCGGACAGAGGAATCAGCCCCAGCATTTT. Translating it yields CSVGQRNQPQHF. Full variable domain (rest looked up from reference TRBV29-1 and TRBJ1-5): SAVISQKPSRDICQRGTSLTIQCQVDSQVTMMFWYRQQPGQSLTLIATANQGSEATYESGFVIDKFPISRPNLTFSTLTVSNMSPEDSSIYLCSVGQRNQPQHFGDGTRLSIL.